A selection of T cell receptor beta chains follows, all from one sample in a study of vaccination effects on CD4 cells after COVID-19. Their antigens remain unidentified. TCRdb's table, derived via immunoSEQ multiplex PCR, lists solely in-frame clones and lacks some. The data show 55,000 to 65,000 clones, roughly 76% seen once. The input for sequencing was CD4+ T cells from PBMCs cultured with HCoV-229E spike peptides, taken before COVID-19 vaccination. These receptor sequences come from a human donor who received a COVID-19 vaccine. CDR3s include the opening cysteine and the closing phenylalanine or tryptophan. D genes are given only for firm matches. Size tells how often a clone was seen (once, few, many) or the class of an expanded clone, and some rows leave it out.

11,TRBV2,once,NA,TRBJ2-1,TGTGCCAGCAGTGGCGCTTTTGAGCAGTTCTTC,CASSGAFEQFF
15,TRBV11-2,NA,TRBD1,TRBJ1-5,TGTGCCAGCAGCTCACGACAGGGGTCGGGGCAGCCCCAGCATTTT,CASSSRQGSGQPQHF
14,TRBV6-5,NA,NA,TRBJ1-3,TGTGCCAGCAGCTCCAGAAGCTCTGGAAACACCATATATTTT,CASSSRSSGNTIYF
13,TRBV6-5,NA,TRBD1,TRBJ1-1,TGTGCCAGCAGTCAGGGGGGCATCGGTGAAGCTTTCTTT,CASSQGGIGEAFF
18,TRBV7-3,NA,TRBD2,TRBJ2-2,TGTGCCAGCAGCCCACGGGGACTAGCGGGGGGGGAGACCGGGGAGCTGTTTTTT,CASSPRGLAGGETGELFF
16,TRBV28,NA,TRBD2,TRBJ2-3,TGTGCCAGCAGTCCGCCTCCGGGAGCGGGGGGCTATACGCAGTATTTT,CASSPPPGAGGYTQYF
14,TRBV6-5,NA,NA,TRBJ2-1,TGTGCCAGCAAGTCCAGCGGAGCCTACAATGAGCAGTTCTTC,CASKSSGAYNEQFF
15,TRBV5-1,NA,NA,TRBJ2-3,TGCGCCAGCAGCCCCGGGGGGCCCCAGACAGATACGCAGTATTTT,CASSPGGPQTDTQYF
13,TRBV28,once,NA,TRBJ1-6,TGTGCCAGCAGTCCCCAGGGAACTACACCCCTCCACTTT,CASSPQGTTPLHF
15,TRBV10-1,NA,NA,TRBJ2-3,TGCGCCAGCAGTGATTTCGGGGCTCCACAAGATACGCAGTATTTT,CASSDFGAPQDTQYF
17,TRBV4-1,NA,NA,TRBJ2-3,TGCGCCAGCAGCCAACCCCTCGCGGTCGGGGGAATGGATACGCAGTATTTT,CASSQPLAVGGMDTQYF
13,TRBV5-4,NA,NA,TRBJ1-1,TGTGCCAGCAGCTTGGACACAAACACTGAAGCTTTCTTT,CASSLDTNTEAFF
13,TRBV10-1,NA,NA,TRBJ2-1,TGCGCCAGCAGTGAGCGCGGATACTATGAGCAGTTCTTC,CASSERGYYEQFF
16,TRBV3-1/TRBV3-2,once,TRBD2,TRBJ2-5,TGTGCCAGCAGCCTGGGGACTAGCGGGGGGGAGGAGACCCAGTACTTC,CASSLGTSGGEETQYF
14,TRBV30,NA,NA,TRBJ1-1,TGTGCCTGGAGGGTAGGGACATTGAACACTGAAGCTTTCTTT,CAWRVGTLNTEAFF
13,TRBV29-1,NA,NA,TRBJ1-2,TGCAGCGTGGGGAAGGGTGATGCCTATGGCTACACCTTC,CSVGKGDAYGYTF
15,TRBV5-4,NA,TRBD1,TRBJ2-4,TGTGCCAGCAGCCCGACAGGGTTGGGCAAAAACATTCAGTACTTC,CASSPTGLGKNIQYF
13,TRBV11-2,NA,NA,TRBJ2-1,TGTGCCAGCAGCTTAGCAGGTGGCAATGAGCAGTTCTTC,CASSLAGGNEQFF
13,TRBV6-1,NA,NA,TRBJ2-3,TGTGCCAGCAGTGAAGTCCGGGGGGATACGCAGTATTTT,CASSEVRGDTQYF
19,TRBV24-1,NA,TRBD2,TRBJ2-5,TGTGCCACCAGCGCTACTTCGGGACTAGCAAATACCCAGAAAGAGACCCAGTACTTC,CATSATSGLANTQKETQYF
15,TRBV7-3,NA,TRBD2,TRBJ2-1,TGTGCCAGCAGCTTAACAGCGGGGGGGTACAATGAGCAGTTCTTC,CASSLTAGGYNEQFF
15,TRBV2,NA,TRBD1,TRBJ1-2,TGTGCCAGCAGGGGCGGACAGGGGAAATACTATGGCTACACCTTC,CASRGGQGKYYGYTF
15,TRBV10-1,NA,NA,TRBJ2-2,TGCGCCAGCAGTGAGTCGGGGCGGAACACCGGGGAGCTGTTTTTT,CASSESGRNTGELFF
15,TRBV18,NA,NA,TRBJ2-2,TGTGCCAGCTCACCTTCGGGGTTGAACACCGGGGAGCTGTTTTTT,CASSPSGLNTGELFF
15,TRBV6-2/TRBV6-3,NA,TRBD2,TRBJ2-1,TGTGCCAGCAGCGGGCGGGGGAGCTCCTACAATGAGCAGTTCTTC,CASSGRGSSYNEQFF
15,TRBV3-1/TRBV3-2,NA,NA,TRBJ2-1,TGTGCCAGCAGCCAGATGGCGGGCTCCTACAATGAGCAGTTCTTC,CASSQMAGSYNEQFF
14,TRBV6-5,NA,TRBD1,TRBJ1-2,TGTGCCAGCAGTTACTCTCAGGGGGTAGGTGGCTACACCTTC,CASSYSQGVGGYTF
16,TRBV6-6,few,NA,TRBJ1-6,TGTGCCAGCACCTCCCCTACAGGGAAGAAAAATTCACCCCTCCACTTT,CASTSPTGKKNSPLHF
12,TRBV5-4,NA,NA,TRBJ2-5,TGTGCCCTCGGACAAGCACAAGAGACCCAGTACTTC,CALGQAQETQYF
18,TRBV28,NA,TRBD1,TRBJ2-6,TGTGCCAGCAGTTTGAGGGACAGGAGTGGGGCTGGGGCCAACGTCCTGACTTTC,CASSLRDRSGAGANVLTF
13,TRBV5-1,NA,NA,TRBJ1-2,TGCGCCAGCAGCTTGGACCAGAACTATGGCTACACCTTC,CASSLDQNYGYTF
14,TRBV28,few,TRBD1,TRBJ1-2,TGTGCCAGCATTGATTTGACAGGGGCCTATGGCTACACCTTC,CASIDLTGAYGYTF
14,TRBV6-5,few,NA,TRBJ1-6,TGTGCCAGCACTCCAGGTGGAAGGGATTCACCCCTCCACTTT,CASTPGGRDSPLHF
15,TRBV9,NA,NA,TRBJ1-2,TGTGCCAGCAGTCAAAGGGAGGCGTCTAACTATGGCTACACCTTC,CASSQREASNYGYTF
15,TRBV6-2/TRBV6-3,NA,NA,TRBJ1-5,TGTGCCAGCAGTAGACAGCTAATTAGCAATCAGCCCCAGCATTTT,CASSRQLISNQPQHF
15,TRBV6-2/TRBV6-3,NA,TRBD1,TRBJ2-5,TGTGCCAGCAGTTCCGGGACAGGGCGACAAGAGACCCAGTACTTC,CASSSGTGRQETQYF
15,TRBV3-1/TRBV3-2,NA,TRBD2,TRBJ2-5,TGTGCCAGCAGCCTCGGGACTAGCGGAAAAGAGACCCAGTACTTC,CASSLGTSGKETQYF
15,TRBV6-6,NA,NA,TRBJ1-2,TGTGCCAGCGGTCGACAGGATGGGTTCGTCTATGGCTACACCTTC,CASGRQDGFVYGYTF
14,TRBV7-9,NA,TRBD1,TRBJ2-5,TGTGCCAGCAGCTTAGGCAGGGGGCAGGAGACCCAGTACTTC,CASSLGRGQETQYF
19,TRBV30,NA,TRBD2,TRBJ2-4,TGTGCCTGGAGTCCAAGACTAGCGGGGTTCTCCTGGGACAAAAACATTCAGTACTTC,CAWSPRLAGFSWDKNIQYF
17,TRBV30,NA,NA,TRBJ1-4,TGTGCCTGGAGTCGCGCCATTACAGGGTTGACTAATGAAAAACTGTTTTTT,CAWSRAITGLTNEKLFF
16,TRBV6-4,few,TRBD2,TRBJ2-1,TGTGCCAGCAGTGACTCGTCTAGCGGGGGGGCGCATGAGCAGTTCTTC,CASSDSSSGGAHEQFF
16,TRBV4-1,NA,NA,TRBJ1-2,TGCGCCAGCAGCCAAGAAGGGGGGGGGTGGTACTATGGCTACACCTTC,CASSQEGGGWYYGYTF
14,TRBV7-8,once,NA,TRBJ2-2,TGTGCCGCCCAGGTCCGGTCGAAAACCGGGGAGCTGTTTTTT,CAAQVRSKTGELFF
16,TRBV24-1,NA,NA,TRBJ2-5,TGTGCCACCAGTGAGGCAGGACTCAATCCAGGGGAGACCCAGTACTTC,CATSEAGLNPGETQYF
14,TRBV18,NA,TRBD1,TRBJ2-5,TGTGCCAGCTCACCCGGGACAGGGAGAGAGACCCAGTACTTC,CASSPGTGRETQYF